This TCR beta chain derives from a study of tumor-infiltrating lymphocytes in primary liver carcinoma listed by TCRdb under 2017. Study-level background: Of the five patients, three men and two women aged 30 to 69 years, four had hepatocellular carcinoma and one had combined HCC and intrahepatic cholangiocarcinoma. Agilent mRNA microarray profiling was performed on the 25 tumor region samples to relate TCRbeta repertoire diversity to the local molecular phenotype. High reproducibility was observed for the technical replicate repertoires, with mean shared-clone rates roughly 0.89 and correlation coefficients above 0.95. The five patients had tumors staged T1-T3 N0M0, with maximum diameters ranging from roughly 4.2 to 11 cm. TCRbeta repertoire sequencing, expression microarrays and whole-exome sequencing were combined in the study across five regions of each liver tumor, with adjacent normal tissue and blood also included. Samples yielded roughly 3.65 to 7.5 million productive TCRbeta reads; read depth did not differ significantly between tissue types. A total of 35 specimens from 5 patients, comprising 25 or so tumor regions, 5 adjacent noncancerous liver tissues and 5 peripheral blood samples, were covered by TCRbeta repertoire sequencing. What the research found in general, with its limitations: Pairs of tumor regions showed greater repertoire overlap (mean roughly 35%) than tumor-adjacent pairs (roughly 17%) or tumor-blood pairs (about 15%), which is consistent with antigen-driven expansion. With just a few patients in the study, the authors point out that the findings should be validated in a larger study. Just about 8-25% of top clones turned up in all five regions of a tumor, which suggests spatial heterogeneity among tumor-infiltrating T cells. Compared with blood, tumors had a significantly larger share of the repertoire taken up by the top 250 clones (p = 0.039). Only the TCR beta chain was sequenced, so true repertoire diversity is likely underestimated because unpaired alpha chains were not captured. Comparison of CD4+ and CD8+ T cell repertoires was precluded by the use of bulk unsorted samples.

Total RNA and DNA were co-extracted from about 19-30 mg of bulk tissue with the AllPrep DNA/RNA mini kit, without cell sorting. Between late 2015 and early 2016, five patients in China with histopathologically diagnosed primary liver carcinoma had surgical resection. Patients had chronic HBV infection and were treatment-naive at sampling. Each tumor was sampled at five spatially separated regions: the superior, inferior, left-lateral and right-lateral poles and the tumor centre. More than 80% viable tumor cells were found by histology in every tumor sample. Pieces of fresh tumor and adjacent tissue were cut in half, with one half kept in RNAlater at -80 degrees C and the other half sent for histology. CDR1 SGHAT and CDR2 FQDESV were looked up in the germline V gene (reference sequence). V sheds 5 bases and J sheds 3 bases, leaving 10 bases between their ends. Including cysteine and phenylalanine, the CDR3 has 13 amino acids. CDR3 DNA only is kept here, 39 bases in frame from base 1.

TCRbeta-specific cDNA was reverse-transcribed from about 0.45 ug total RNA using a constant-region primer and ProtoScript II reverse transcriptase. TCRbeta libraries were built with three nested multiplex PCR rounds, a slightly modified ARM-PCR procedure. The first two PCR rounds used multiplex TRBV1-TRBV30 forward primers with a Cbeta reverse primer, each for 10 to 11 cycles. Sample barcodes and Illumina adapters were attached in a final 25-cycle PCR using Deep VentR polymerase. Before sequencing, amplicons of 200-500 bp were gel-purified using a QIAquick gel extraction kit. TCRbeta amplicons were sequenced on an Illumina HiSeq 2500 with 250-bp paired-end reads. The source study handled its data this way. Quality trimming of reads was performed with Trimmomatic v0.33, and paired reads were merged with FLASH v1.2.11 so that full CDR3 sequences could be recovered. V, D and J germline segments were assigned to the rearranged TCRbeta sequences using MiGEC v1.2.1b. Clonotype statistics and Shannon-Wiener diversity indices were calculated with VDJtools v1.0.0. Except for diversity analysis, only the 250 most abundant clonotypes of each sample were used in subsequent analyses to reduce sampling bias. The public reads were run again by TCRdb, first through fastp at Q25 and then through MiXCR, and only productive beta chains were kept. Rows are unified per CDR3 protein, each entry keeping the most common DNA and genes. These V and J calls are TCRdb output, not the study's own analysis. The sample includes some 51,000 distinct CDR3 sequences, with about 70% observed a single time. The top ten clonotypes cover approximately 30% of the sample.

As for this clonotype: The antigen it recognizes is unknown. A much larger clone differs by one base, so this may be a read error.

The TCR comes from a man aged 40-49 years with primary liver carcinoma and hepatitis B virus infection. The rearrangement combines TRBV11-1 with TRBJ1-2; the D segment cannot be called with confidence. The sample comprised liver tumor tissue from sampling region 3. The meaning of the sample's cell subset or site label: tumor region T3, left-lateral pole. The DNA sequence is given as TGTGCCAGCAGCCAACAAGTCGACTATGGCTACACCTTC. This gives the protein CASSQQVDYGYTF.